This T cell receptor beta chain was identified during a study of blood T cell repertoires in COVID-19 (dated by TCRdb to 2019 to 2021). Turning to the overall study: Samples covering the acute and convalescent phases of COVID-19 were provided by collaborators in the United States, Italy and Spain. A de-identified subject ID, COVID-19 status, age in years and sex were almost always included in the sample metadata. The material from the prospective study consisted of cDNA or gDNA derived from T cells, B-cell-depleted T cells, or PBMCs. Samples were obtained from the ongoing ImmuneRACE study (first 160 participants) and from some 1,300 subjects provided by 6 global collaborators. HLA class I and class II types, where available, came from metadata supplied by the sample provider rather than from assay-based typing. The repertoires were released in a freely available public database intended as a resource for research on the immune response to SARS-CoV-2. Deeply sampled blood TCRbeta repertoires from subjects exposed to, actively infected with, or recovered from COVID-19 were included in the dataset. The full study reports these points: Clinical and demographic metadata were provided uncurated, with the amount varying by source and participant.

With respect to this clone: Its antigen is unknown. It has no much larger one-base neighbor in the sample; base qualities were not kept.

The collaborating institutions used their own protocols to collect whole blood in K2EDTA tubes. For TCRbeta analysis, collaborator samples were shipped as frozen whole blood, as isolated PBMCs, or as DNA extracted from either sample type. The CDR3 starts with the cysteine, ends with the phenylalanine, and has 16 residues. The CDR3 DNA has 48 bases and is translated from base 1. V is clipped by 1 base and J by 2 bases, and the sequence between their germline boundaries is 13 bases long. The germline V gene encodes CDR1 LGHDT and CDR2 YNNKEL (reference sequence). TCRbeta CDR3 regions were amplified from genomic DNA using the immunoSEQ Assay, a bias-controlled multiplex PCR. In the source study's methods: Nucleated cell counts per sample were estimated from amplification of reference gene primers within the assay. To quantify the absolute abundance of each unique TCRbeta CDR3 rearrangement, sequence reads were collapsed and filtered. For each sample, productive Simpson clonality was calculated as the square root of Simpson's diversity index over productive rearrangements. TCRdb re-hosts the immuneACCESS table, in-frame sequences only. Its copies lack some clones; in the studies checked, an unresolved V gene accounts for under half of them, and the cause for the rest is not known. The D gene and trimming were derived from the DNA, and the V and J assignments and clone size from that table. This sample comprises some 120,000 clones, around 89% of them detected only once. The top ten clones comprise about 18% of the sample.

The sequence links TRBV3-1 (or the pseudogene TRBV3-2) to TRBJ2-3, and TRBD2 may be the D gene, going by 5 matching bases. The TCR originated in a human donor with acute or convalescent COVID-19. The donor label of this sample is uncertain. Material: peripheral blood. The encoded CDR3 is CASSQVVRLNTDTQYF. The nucleotide sequence is given as TGTGCCAGCAGCCAAGTCGTGAGACTAAACACAGATACGCAGTATTTT.